This T cell receptor (beta chain) was obtained from a study of blood T cell repertoires in COVID-19. The overall study: The United States, Italy and Spain supplied acute and convalescent COVID-19 samples. In each case, the material was cDNA or gDNA derived from T cells, B-cell-depleted T cells, or PBMCs.

As handled by the study authors: Estimation of nucleated cell counts relied on the amplification of reference gene primers. Measured with immunoSEQ multiplex PCR; TCRdb has only the in-frame clones, and not every one. V, J and clone size reflect that table, while D and trimming were determined from the DNA. The profile shows 100,000 to 150,000 clones, roughly 91% of them singletons. There are 17 residues in the CDR3. V was clipped by 5 bases and J by 5 bases; unmatched bases: 11. The germline V gene has CDR1 KGHSH and CDR2 LQKENI. This chain connects TRBV18 to TRBJ2-5; TRBD2 matches at 13 bases. Input material: peripheral blood. This TCR was sampled from a human donor in a cohort sampled during active COVID-19. The CDR3 protein is CASSSGLAGLIRETQYF. The DNA for the CDR3 is TGTGCCAGCTCATCGGGACTAGCGGGACTCATAAGGGAGACCCAGTACTTC.